This TCR beta chain was identified in a study of cytomegalovirus exposure and HLA in healthy donors. The donors (healthy individuals) were bone marrow donors. Germline-derived CDR1 and CDR2 are SGHRS and YFSETQ. With V trimmed by 0 bases and J by 2 bases, 6 bases remained unmatched. This CDR3 has 16 amino acids. Regarding the study as a whole: In a later analysis, parvovirus B19, influenza, CMV and Epstein-Barr virus appeared linked to several top co-occurrence clusters.

Primers for the PCR totalled 60 Vbeta and 13 Jbeta. Here immunoSEQ multiplex PCR was the method, and the copy in TCRdb shows in-frame clones only, minus some. The sample shows approximately 150,000 clones, and around 2.2% sits with its ten largest clones. A note on this clone: Its specificity is not known.

The V gene is TRBV5-1, the J gene TRBJ2-3, with 7 bases identical to TRBD2. Sequenced input: PBMCs. The sequence derives from a woman younger than 30 in good health and CMV-seronegative. The CDR3 reads CASSLEVSGPTDTQYF. The CDR3 bases are TGCGCCAGCAGCTTGGAGGTTAGCGGGCCCACAGATACGCAGTATTTT.